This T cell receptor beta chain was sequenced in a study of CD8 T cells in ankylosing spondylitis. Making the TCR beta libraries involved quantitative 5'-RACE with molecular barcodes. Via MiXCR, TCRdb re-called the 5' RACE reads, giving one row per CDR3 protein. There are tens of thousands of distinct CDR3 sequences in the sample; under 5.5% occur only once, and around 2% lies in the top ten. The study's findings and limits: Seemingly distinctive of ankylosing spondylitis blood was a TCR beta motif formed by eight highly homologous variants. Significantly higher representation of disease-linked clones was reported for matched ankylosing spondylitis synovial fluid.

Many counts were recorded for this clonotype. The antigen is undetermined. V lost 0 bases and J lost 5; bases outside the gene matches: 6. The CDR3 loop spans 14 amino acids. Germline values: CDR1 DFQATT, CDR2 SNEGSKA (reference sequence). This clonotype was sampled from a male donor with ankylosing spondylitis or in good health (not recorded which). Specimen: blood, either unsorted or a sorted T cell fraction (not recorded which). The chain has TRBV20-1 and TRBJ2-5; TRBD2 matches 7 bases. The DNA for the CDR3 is TGCAGTGCTAGAGATCTGGGGGGGAGGGAGACCCAGTACTTC. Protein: CSARDLGGRETQYF.